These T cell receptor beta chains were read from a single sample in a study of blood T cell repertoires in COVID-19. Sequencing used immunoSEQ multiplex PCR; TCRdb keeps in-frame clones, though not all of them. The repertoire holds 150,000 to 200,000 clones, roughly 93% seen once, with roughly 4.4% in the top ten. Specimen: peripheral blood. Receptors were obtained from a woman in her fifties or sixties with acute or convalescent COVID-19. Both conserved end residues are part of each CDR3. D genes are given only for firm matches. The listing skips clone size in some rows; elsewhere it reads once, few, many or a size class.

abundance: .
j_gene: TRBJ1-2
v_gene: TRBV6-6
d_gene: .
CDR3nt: TGTGCCAGCAGTTACCAGAGGGGCTACACCTTC
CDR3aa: CASSYQRGYTF

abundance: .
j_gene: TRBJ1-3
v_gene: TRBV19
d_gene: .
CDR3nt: TGTGCCAGTTGGGGAGGAGGAGTTGGAAACACCATATATTTT
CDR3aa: CASWGGGVGNTIYF

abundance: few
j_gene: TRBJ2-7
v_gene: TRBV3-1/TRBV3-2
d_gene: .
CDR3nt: TGTGCCAGCAGCCAAGATGGGCCTGCCTACGAGCAGTACTTC
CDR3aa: CASSQDGPAYEQYF

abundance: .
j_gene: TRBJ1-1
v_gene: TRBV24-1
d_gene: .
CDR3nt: TGTGCCACCAGTGATTTGAGGGGAACTGAAGCTTTCTTT
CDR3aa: CATSDLRGTEAFF

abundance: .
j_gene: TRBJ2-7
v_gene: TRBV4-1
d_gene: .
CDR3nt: TGCGCCAGCAGCCATACCCGAGGGGGTGGCGAGCAGTACTTC
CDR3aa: CASSHTRGGGEQYF

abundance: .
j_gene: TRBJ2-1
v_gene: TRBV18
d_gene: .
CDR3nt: TGTGCCAGCTCACCCGGAGGTTCGGAGTTCTTC
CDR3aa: CASSPGGSEFF

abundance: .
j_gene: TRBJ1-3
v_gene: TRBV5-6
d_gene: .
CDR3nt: TGTGCCAGCAGCTGGGGGGTAGATGGAAACACCATATATTTT
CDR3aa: CASSWGVDGNTIYF

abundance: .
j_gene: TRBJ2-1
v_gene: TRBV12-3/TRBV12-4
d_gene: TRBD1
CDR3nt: TGTGCCAGCAGCAGGGGGCATGAGCAGTTCTTC
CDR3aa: CASSRGHEQFF

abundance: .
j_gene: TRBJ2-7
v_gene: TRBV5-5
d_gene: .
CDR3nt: TGTGCCAGCAGCTCCAACGGGAATCCCTACGAGCAGTACTTC
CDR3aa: CASSSNGNPYEQYF

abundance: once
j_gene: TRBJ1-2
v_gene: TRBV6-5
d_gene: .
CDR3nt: TGTGCCACAGCAACCGCCCGGGACACCTATGGCTACACCTTC
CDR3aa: CATATARDTYGYTF

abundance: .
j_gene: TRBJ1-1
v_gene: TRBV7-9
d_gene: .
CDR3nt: TGTGCCAGCAGCTTAACAAACGTTGGGGGGACTGAAGCTTTCTTT
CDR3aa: CASSLTNVGGTEAFF

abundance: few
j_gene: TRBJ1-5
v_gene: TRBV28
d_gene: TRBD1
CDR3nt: TGTGCCAGCAGTTTTCGAGAAATGAGGACAGGGGATCAGCCCCAGCATTTT
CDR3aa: CASSFREMRTGDQPQHF

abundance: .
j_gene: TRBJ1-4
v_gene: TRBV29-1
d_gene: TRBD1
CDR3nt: TGCAGCGTGCGACAGGGAAGGGATGAAAAACTGTTTTTT
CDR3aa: CSVRQGRDEKLFF

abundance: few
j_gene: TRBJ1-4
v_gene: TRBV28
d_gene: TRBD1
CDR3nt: TGTGCCAGCAGTTCGACAGGGGCTAACGAAAAACTGTTTTTT
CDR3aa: CASSSTGANEKLFF

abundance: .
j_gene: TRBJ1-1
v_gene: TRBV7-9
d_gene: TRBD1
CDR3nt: TGTGCCAGCAGCCCCGGGACAGGGTTTCCTGAAGCTTTCTTT
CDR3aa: CASSPGTGFPEAFF

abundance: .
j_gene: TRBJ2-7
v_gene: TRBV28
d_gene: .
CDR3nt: TGTGCCAGCAGTTTCCCCCTTAGGGGACAAGCCTACGAGCAGTACTTC
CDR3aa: CASSFPLRGQAYEQYF

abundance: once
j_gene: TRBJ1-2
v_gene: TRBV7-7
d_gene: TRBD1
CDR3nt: TGTGCTAGCAGCTCTCCGGGACAGGCCAGACTTGAGAACTATGGCTACACCTTC
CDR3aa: CASSSPGQARLENYGYTF

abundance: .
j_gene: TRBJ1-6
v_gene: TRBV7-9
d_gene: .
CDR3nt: TGTGCCAGCAGCTTGGACCAGGGGACTTCACCCCTCCACTTT
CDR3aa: CASSLDQGTSPLHF

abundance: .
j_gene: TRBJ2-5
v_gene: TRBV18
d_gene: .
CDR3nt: TGTGCCAGCTCACCAACGAGGACTGGATTGGAGACCCAGTACTTC
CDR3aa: CASSPTRTGLETQYF

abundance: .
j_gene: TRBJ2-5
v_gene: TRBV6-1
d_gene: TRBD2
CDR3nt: TGTGCCAGCAGTGAAGGGGGTAGCGGGGAGCAAGAGACCCAGTACTTC
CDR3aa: CASSEGGSGEQETQYF

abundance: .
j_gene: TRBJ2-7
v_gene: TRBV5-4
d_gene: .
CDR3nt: TGTGCCAGCAGCTTAAAAGGGGCGTACGAGCAGTACTTC
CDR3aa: CASSLKGAYEQYF

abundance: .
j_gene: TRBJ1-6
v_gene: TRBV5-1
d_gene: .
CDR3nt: TGCGCCAGCAGCTCGCGAGGGGGTTCGTCACCCCTCCACTTT
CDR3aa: CASSSRGGSSPLHF

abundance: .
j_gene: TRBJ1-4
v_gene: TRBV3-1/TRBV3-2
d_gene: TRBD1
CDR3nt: TGTGCCAGCAGCCAGACAGGGGGCGCGGATGAAAAACTGTTTTTT
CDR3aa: CASSQTGGADEKLFF

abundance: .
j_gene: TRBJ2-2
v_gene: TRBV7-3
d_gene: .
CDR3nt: TGTGCCAGCAGCTCAGGCACCGGGGAGCTGTTTTTT
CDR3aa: CASSSGTGELFF

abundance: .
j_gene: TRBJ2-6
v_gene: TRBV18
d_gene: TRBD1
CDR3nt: TGTGCCAGCTCAGCAACCGGGACAGGGTCCGGGGCCAACGTCCTGACTTTC
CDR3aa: CASSATGTGSGANVLTF

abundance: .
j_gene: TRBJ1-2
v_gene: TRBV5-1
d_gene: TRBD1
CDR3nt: TGCGCCAGCAGCTCCCGGACAGGAAACTATGGCTACACCTTC
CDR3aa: CASSSRTGNYGYTF

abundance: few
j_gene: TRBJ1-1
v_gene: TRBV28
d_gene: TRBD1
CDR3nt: TGTGCCAGCACCCCTGTTAGGACAGGGGGCGATGGCTTT
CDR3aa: CASTPVRTGGDGF

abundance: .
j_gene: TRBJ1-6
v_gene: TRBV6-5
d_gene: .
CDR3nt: TGTGCCAGCAGCGCTGACCAAACGAGGAATTCACCCCTCCACTTT
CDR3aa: CASSADQTRNSPLHF

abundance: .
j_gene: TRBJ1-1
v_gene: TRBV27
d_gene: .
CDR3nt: TGTGCCAGCAGTTTATCTGGCAGGGGTGTTACTGAAGCTTTCTTT
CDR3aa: CASSLSGRGVTEAFF

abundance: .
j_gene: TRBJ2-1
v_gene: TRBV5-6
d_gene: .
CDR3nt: TGTGCCAGCAGCTTGGAGAGAGGAAGCTCCTACAATGAGCAGTTCTTC
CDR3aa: CASSLERGSSYNEQFF

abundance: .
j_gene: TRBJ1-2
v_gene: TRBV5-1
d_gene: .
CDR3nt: TGCGCCAGCAGCTTTTCAGGGTGGGACTATGGCTACACCTTC
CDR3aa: CASSFSGWDYGYTF

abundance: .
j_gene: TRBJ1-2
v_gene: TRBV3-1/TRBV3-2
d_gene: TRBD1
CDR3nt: TGTGCCAGCAGCCAAGTTCAGGGGGCAGATGGCTACACCTTC
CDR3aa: CASSQVQGADGYTF

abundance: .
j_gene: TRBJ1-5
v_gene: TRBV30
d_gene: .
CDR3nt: TGTGCCTGGAGTACCGGGACAAGCAATCAGCCCCAGCATTTT
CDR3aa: CAWSTGTSNQPQHF

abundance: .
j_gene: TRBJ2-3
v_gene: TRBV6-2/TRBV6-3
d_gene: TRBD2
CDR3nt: TGTGCCAGCAGCTTCCCTCTAGCGGGAGGGCCGGTATCTGATACGCAGTATTTT
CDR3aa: CASSFPLAGGPVSDTQYF

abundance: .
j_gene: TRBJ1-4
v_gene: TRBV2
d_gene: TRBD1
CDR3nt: TGTGCCAGCACTCAGCAGGGGGCGCGAAGTGAAAAACTGTTTTTT
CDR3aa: CASTQQGARSEKLFF

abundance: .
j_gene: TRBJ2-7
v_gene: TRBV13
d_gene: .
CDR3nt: TGTGCCAGCAGCTTAGGCCTAGGGGCCGAGCAGTACTTC
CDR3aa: CASSLGLGAEQYF

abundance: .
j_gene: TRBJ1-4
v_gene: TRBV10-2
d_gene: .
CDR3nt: TGCGCCATTATCACTTCAACTAATGAAAAACTGTTTTTT
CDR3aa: CAIITSTNEKLFF

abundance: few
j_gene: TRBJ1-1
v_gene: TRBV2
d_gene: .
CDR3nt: TGTGCCAGCAGTGGCCGGTCGAACACTGAAGCTTTCTTT
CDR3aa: CASSGRSNTEAFF

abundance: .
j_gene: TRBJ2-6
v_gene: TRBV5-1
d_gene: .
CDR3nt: TGCGCCAGCAGCTATAGCTCTGGGGCCAACGTCCTGACTTTC
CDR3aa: CASSYSSGANVLTF

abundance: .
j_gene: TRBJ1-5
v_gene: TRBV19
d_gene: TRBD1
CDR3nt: TGTGCCAGTAGTTTAGGACAGGGCTATCAGCCCCAGCATTTT
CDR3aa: CASSLGQGYQPQHF

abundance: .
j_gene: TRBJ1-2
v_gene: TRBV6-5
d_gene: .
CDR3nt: TGTGCCAGCAGTTCCAGACAATTGTACGTTGGCTACACCTTC
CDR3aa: CASSSRQLYVGYTF

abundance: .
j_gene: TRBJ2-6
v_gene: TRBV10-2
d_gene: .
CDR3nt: TGCGCCAGCAGATACTCAAACTCTGGGGCCAACGTCCTGACTTTC
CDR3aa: CASRYSNSGANVLTF

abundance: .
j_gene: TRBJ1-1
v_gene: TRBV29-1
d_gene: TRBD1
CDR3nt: TGCAGCGCTCGACAGGGAAGAGATACAGCTTTCTTT
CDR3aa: CSARQGRDTAFF

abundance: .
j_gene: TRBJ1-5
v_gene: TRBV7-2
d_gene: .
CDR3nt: TGTGCCAGCAGCTCGATGGGGGCAGGGCAGCCCCAGCATTTT
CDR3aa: CASSSMGAGQPQHF

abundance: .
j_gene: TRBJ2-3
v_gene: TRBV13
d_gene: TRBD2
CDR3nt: TGTGCCAGCAGCTTAGGTAGCGGGAGTGTTGATACGCAGTATTTT
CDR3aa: CASSLGSGSVDTQYF

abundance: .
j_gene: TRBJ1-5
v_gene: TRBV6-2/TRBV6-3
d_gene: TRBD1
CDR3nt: TGTGCCAGCAGTTACCCTTACAGGGGGCGCGTTCAGCCCCAGCATTTT
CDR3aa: CASSYPYRGRVQPQHF

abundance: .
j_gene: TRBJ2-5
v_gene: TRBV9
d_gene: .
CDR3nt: TGTGCCAGCAGCGTAGAAGAGGGAGATCAAGAGACCCAGTACTTC
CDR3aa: CASSVEEGDQETQYF

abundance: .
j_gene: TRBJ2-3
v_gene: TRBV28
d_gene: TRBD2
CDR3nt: TGTGCCAGCAGTTTAATAGGCGGGGGGGCCATAACAGATACGCAGTATTTT
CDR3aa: CASSLIGGGAITDTQYF

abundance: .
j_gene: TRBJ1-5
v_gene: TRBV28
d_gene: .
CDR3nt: TGTGCCAGCAGTTGGGCGACTCAGCCCCAGCATTTT
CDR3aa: CASSWATQPQHF

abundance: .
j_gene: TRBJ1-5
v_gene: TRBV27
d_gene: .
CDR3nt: TGTGCCAGCAGCAGTTATAGCAATCAGCCCCAGCATTTT
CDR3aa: CASSSYSNQPQHF

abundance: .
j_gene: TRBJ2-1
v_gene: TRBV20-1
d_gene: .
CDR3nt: TGCAGTGCACTCTTCAATGAGCAGTTCTTC
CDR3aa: CSALFNEQFF

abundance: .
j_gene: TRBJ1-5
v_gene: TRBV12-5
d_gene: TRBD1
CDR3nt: TGTGCTAGTGGCCAAGGACAGGGCGGGCAGCCCCAGCATTTT
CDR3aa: CASGQGQGGQPQHF

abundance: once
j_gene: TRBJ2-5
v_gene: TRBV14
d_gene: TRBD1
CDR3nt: TGTGCCAGCAGCGAGGGACAGGTACGGACCCAGTACTTC
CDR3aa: CASSEGQVRTQYF

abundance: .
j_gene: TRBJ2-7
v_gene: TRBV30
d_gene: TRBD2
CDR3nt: TGTGCCTGGACCGGCACTAGCGGGGGGTCCTACGAGCAGTACTTC
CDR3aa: CAWTGTSGGSYEQYF

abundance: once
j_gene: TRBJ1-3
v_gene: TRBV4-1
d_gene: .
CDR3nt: TGCGCCAGCAGCCAAGCCCCTTCGTCCTTCTCTGGAAACACCATATATTTT
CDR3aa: CASSQAPSSFSGNTIYF

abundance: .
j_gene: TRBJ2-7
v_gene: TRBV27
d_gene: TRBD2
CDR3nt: TGTGCCAGCACCCAATCCGGGACTAGCCCGTCAGAGCAGTACTTC
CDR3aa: CASTQSGTSPSEQYF

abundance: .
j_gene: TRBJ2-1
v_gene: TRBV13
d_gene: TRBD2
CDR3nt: TGTGCCAGCAGCTTGACTAGCGGGGTGTACAATGAGCAGTTCTTC
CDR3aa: CASSLTSGVYNEQFF

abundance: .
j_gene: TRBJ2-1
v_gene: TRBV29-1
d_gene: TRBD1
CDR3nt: TGCAGCGTTGTACAGGGGCGATACAATGAGCAGTTCTTC
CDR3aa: CSVVQGRYNEQFF

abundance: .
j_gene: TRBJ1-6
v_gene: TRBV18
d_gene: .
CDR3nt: TGTGCCAGCTCACCCGAGCGAGGCCTGGGTTCACCCCTCCACTTT
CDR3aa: CASSPERGLGSPLHF

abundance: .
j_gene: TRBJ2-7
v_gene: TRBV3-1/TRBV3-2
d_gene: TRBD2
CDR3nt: TGTGCCAGCAGCCAAAAGGGAGGGCGGTACGACGAGCAGTACTTC
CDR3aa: CASSQKGGRYDEQYF